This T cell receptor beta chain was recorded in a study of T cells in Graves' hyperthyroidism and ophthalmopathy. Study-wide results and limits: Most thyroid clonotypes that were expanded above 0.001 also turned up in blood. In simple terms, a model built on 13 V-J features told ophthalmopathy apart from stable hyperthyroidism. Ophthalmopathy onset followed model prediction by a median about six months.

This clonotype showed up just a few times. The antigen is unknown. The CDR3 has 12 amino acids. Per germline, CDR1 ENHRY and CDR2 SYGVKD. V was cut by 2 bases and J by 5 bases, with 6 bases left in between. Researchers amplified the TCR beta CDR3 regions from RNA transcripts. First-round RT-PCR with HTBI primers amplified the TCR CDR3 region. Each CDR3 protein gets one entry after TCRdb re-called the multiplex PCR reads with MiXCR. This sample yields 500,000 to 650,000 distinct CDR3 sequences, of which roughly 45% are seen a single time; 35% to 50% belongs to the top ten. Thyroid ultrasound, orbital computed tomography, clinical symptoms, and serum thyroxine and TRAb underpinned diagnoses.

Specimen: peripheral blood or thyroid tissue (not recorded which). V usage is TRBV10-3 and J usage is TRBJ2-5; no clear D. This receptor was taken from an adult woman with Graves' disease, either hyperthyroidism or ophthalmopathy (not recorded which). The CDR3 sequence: CAISEIDETQYF. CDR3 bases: TGTGCCATCAGTGAGATCGATGAGACCCAGTACTTC.